The 18 T cell receptor beta chains presented below share a single source sample, sequenced in a study of control samples from healthy donors and cancer patients. Sequenced by immunoSEQ multiplex PCR; TCRdb stores in-frame clones only, minus some. The sample comprises 84,000 or so clones, around 84% of which are singletons, and approximately 10% rests with the top ten. The sequencing input was PBMCs. The receptors were sampled from a man in his fifties or sixties with head and neck cancer.

The rearrangement joins TRBV5-4 to TRBJ2-2; D might be TRBD2 (6 bases). The germline gives CDR1 SGHNT, CDR2 YYREEE (reference sequence). The CDR3 spans 16 residues. V was trimmed by 1 base and J by 3 bases, leaving 13 bases between them. The CDR3 DNA reads as TGTGCCAGCAGCTTGATTGGGGGGTTGGACACCGGGGAGCTGTTTTTT. Translating it yields CASSLIGGLDTGELFF.

The chain couples TRBV7-9 to TRBJ2-5; the D call may be TRBD1 or TRBD2 (5 bases each). V lost 4 bases and J lost 2, with 11 bases in between. Germline V lookup: CDR1 SEHNR, CDR2 FQNEAQ (reference sequence). The CDR3 loop spans 14 amino acids. The CDR3 here is CASSWRGGQETQYF. DNA for the CDR3: TGTGCCAGCAGCTGGCGTGGGGGTCAAGAGACCCAGTACTTC.

The chain recombines TRBV11-2 with TRBJ2-7; 11 bases map to TRBD2. The length of the CDR3 is 15 residues. CDR1 is SGHAT and CDR2 is FQNNGV in the germline V gene. V lost 4 bases, J lost 6 bases, and 8 bases stayed unmatched. The CDR3 DNA sequence: TGTGCCAGCAGCTACGACCTAGCGGGAGGCAGCGAGCAGTACTTC. This codes for CASSYDLAGGSEQYF.

This chain links TRBV20-1 with TRBJ2-7; 7 bases align to TRBD1. This CDR3 is 11 amino acids long. Germline assignment: CDR1 DFQATT and CDR2 SNEGSKA (reference sequence). With 5 bases clipped from V and 2 bases from J, the junction kept 0 bases outside the gene matches. The CDR3 DNA reads as TGCAGTGCTGGGACAGCCTACGAGCAGTACTTC. Its protein is CSAGTAYEQYF.

The chain joins TRBV7-2 to TRBJ2-7, with 9 nucleotides matching TRBD2. CDR1 SGHTA and CDR2 FQGNSA come from the germline V gene. The CDR3 covers 15 residues. V lost 1 base, J lost 4 bases, and 5 bases stayed unmatched. In DNA, the CDR3 is TGTGCCAGCAGCTTAGAAGCGGGAGGTATATACGAGCAGTACTTC. Translated: CASSLEAGGIYEQYF.

The chain links TRBV6-5 to TRBJ1-1, with 8 bases identical to TRBD1. Per the germline V gene, CDR1 is MNHEY and CDR2 is SVGAGI. V trimming: 4 bases; J trimming: 3 bases; junction bases outside the gene matches: 10. This CDR3 region has 16 residues. The CDR3 DNA is TGTGCCAGCAGTTCGACCCAGGGGGCCGGGGACACTGAAGCTTTCTTT. It is translated as CASSSTQGAGDTEAFF.

The chain recombines TRBV6-6 with TRBJ1-5; tentatively, D is TRBD1 (6 bases). CDR1 is MNHNY, CDR2 SVGAGI, per germline (reference sequence). The V end lost 7 bases, the J end lost 2 bases, and 15 bases lay between the germline ends. This CDR3 is built from 15 residues. CDR3 DNA: TGTGCCAGCAACTCACAGGGTTTGGGCAATCAGCCCCAGCATTTT. This codes for CASNSQGLGNQPQHF.

V and J are TRBV18 and TRBJ2-6; 8 bases line up with TRBD1. The CDR3 sequence is 17 residues long. The J segment lost 3 bases and the V segment lost 4 bases, leaving 8 bases of the junction unmatched. Germline V gene data show CDR1 as KGHSH and CDR2 as LQKENI. The CDR3 coding sequence is TGTGCCAGCTCACGACGGACAGGGCCTAGTGGGGCCAACGTCCTGACTTTC. Amino acid sequence: CASSRRTGPSGANVLTF. Using reference TRBV18 and TRBJ2-6 for the parts outside the CDR3, the full variable domain is NAGVMQNPRHLVRRRGQEARLRCSPMKGHSHVYWYRQLPEEGLKFMVYLQKENIIDESGMPKERFSAEFPKEGPSILRIQQVVRGDSAAYFCASSRRTGPSGANVLTFGAGSRLTVL.

Comments on this clone: A read error may account for a junction end that differs from germline. CDR3: CASSDSPYSNQPQHF. The DNA for the CDR3 is TGTGCCAGCAGTGACTCACCTTATAGCAATCAGCCCCAGCATTTT. The chain links TRBV6-5 to TRBJ1-5; D not resolved. This CDR3 spans 15 amino acids. Germline CDR1 reads MNHEY; CDR2 reads SVGAGI.

V and J are TRBV24-1 and TRBJ2-1; no clear D gene. This CDR3 contains 14 residues. Trimming left V 1 base short and J 5 bases short, with 8 bases between. The V gene's germline CDR1 is KGHDR and CDR2 SFDVKD. The CDR3 sequence: CATSDLRKNNEQFF. The CDR3 DNA reads as TGTGCCACCAGTGATTTACGGAAGAACAATGAGCAGTTCTTC.

The gene calls are TRBV9 and TRBJ1-1; D unresolved. Per the germline V gene, CDR1 is SGDLS and CDR2 is YYNGEE. The CDR3 loop spans 13 amino acids. Trimming cost V 4 bases and J 7 bases, with 14 bases left between them. The CDR3 region has the DNA TGTGCCAGCAGCCGGTCCCTGGGGAATGAAGCTTTCTTT. It is translated as CASSRSLGNEAFF. Looking up the rest from reference TRBV9 and TRBJ1-1 gives the full variable domain: DSGVTQTPKHLITATGQRVTLRCSPRSGDLSVYWYQQSLDQGLQFLIQYYNGEERAKGNILERFSAQQFPDLHSELNLSSLELGDSALYFCASSRSLGNEAFFGQGTRLTVV.

As for this clone: Other DNA sequences from this sample encode an identical CDR3 as well. The chain employs TRBV24-1 and TRBJ2-5; D uncertain. Germline V gene lookup returns CDR1 KGHDR and CDR2 SFDVKD. Trimming shortened V by 4 bases and J by 0 bases, and 5 bases separated the two germline ends. This CDR3 region has 13 residues. The CDR3 reads CATSDSYQETQYF. CDR3 bases: TGTGCCACCAGTGACAGCTACCAAGAGACCCAGTACTTC.

This clone has a single count. In DNA, the CDR3 is TGCGCCAGCAGCTTGGTAGTGCCGCCGAACACCGGGGAGCTGTTTTTT. It specifies CASSLVVPPNTGELFF. The chain couples TRBV5-1 to TRBJ2-2, with unresolved D. Trimming removed 0 bases from V and 0 bases from J, with 9 bases in between. Per germline, CDR1 SGHRS and CDR2 YFSETQ. This CDR3 has 16 amino acids.

The chain carries TRBV1 and TRBJ2-1; TRBD2 is taken as the D call from the table, unchecked against the DNA. TRBV1 is given as a pseudogene. This CDR3 region has 13 residues. CDR3 bases: TGCACTAAAGGGACTAGCGGGAGGAATGAGCAGTTCTTC. Protein: CTKGTSGRNEQFF.

The chain has TRBV6-5 and TRBJ1-1; a weak D match, TRBD1 (5 bases). This CDR3 region has 15 residues. V was pared by 4 bases and J by 0 bases, with 12 bases between. Germline values: CDR1 MNHEY, CDR2 SVGAGI. CDR3 sequence (DNA): TGTGCCAGCAGTTCCCCGGGACGGATGAACACTGAAGCTTTCTTT. Amino acid sequence: CASSSPGRMNTEAFF.

The chain employs TRBV6-2 or TRBV6-3 and TRBJ2-1; TRBD1 matches at 7 bases. CDR1 MNHEY and CDR2 SVGEGT come from the germline V gene. V was clipped by 2 bases and J by 9 bases; unmatched bases: 7. The CDR3 is 14 residues long. The CDR3 region has the DNA TGTGCCAGCAGTTACGGATCACAGGGGACTGAGCAGTTCTTC. Its translation: CASSYGSQGTEQFF.

The genes are TRBV30 and TRBJ2-7; a weak D match, TRBD1 (6 bases). Germline V CDR1 and CDR2: GTSNPN, SVGIG (reference sequence). This CDR3 contains 14 residues. The V gene lost 6 bases and the J gene lost 0 bases, with 15 bases spanning the gap. This CDR3 is CACPGTDSSYEQYF. CDR3 sequence (DNA): TGTGCCTGCCCGGGGACGGACAGCTCCTACGAGCAGTACTTC.

The V and J genes are TRBV7-9 and TRBJ1-1; TRBD1 matches 7 bases. Germline CDR1 SEHNR, CDR2 FQNEAQ (reference sequence). This CDR3 comprises 14 residues. Trimming cost V 3 bases and J 4 bases; bases outside gene matches: 5. CDR3 DNA sequence: TGTGCCAGCAGCTTTACGCAGGGGGGCACTGAAGCTTTCTTT. It codes for CASSFTQGGTEAFF.